The 11 T cell receptor beta chains below come from one sample, sequenced in a study of identical twins. TCRdb fed the 5' RACE reads into MiXCR, producing one record per CDR3 protein. The sample consists of about 890,000 distinct CDR3 sequences, 9% to 15% of them appearing once. These same records also appear under a second study, on yellow fever vaccine responses in identical twins.

The sample taken for sequencing was PBMCs. Every receptor here comes from a young woman in good health.

This clonotype has a count of ten or more. This chain joins TRBV7-9 and TRBJ2-3, with no clear D. Trimming stripped 6 bases from V and 6 bases from J, with 7 bases between. CDR1 and CDR2 (germline): SEHNR, FQNEAQ (reference sequence). CDR3 size: 11 residues. CDR3 sequence: CASSLMDTQYF. Here the CDR3 DNA reads TGTGCCAGCAGTTTGATGGATACGCAGTATTTT.

This sequence joins TRBV16 and TRBJ2-7, with 7 bases matching TRBD1. The junction had 5 bases not matched to a gene; V was cut back by 3 bases and J by 3 bases. In germline, CDR1 is KGHSY, CDR2 FQNENV. This CDR3 has 14 residues. DNA for the CDR3: TGTGCCAGCAGCCACAACCGACAGGGCTACGAGCAGTACTTC. Its translation: CASSHNRQGYEQYF.

This clonotype was picked up a small number of times. The chain has TRBV24-1 and TRBJ2-1; 15 nucleotides align to TRBD2. There are 19 residues in the CDR3. Germline assignment: CDR1 KGHDR and CDR2 SFDVKD. V lost 7 bases to trimming and J lost 5 bases; unmatched junction nucleotides: 14. CDR3 region: CATSLDRTSGRVNDNEQFF. CDR3 in DNA: TGTGCCACCAGCCTAGACCGGACTAGCGGGAGGGTAAATGACAATGAGCAGTTCTTC.

This clonotype has just a few counts. V is TRBV28 and J is TRBJ2-7; 12 nucleotides line up with TRBD2. This CDR3 is built from 15 residues. In germline, CDR1 is MDHEN, CDR2 SYDVKM. V was clipped by 6 bases and J by 4 bases; unmatched bases: 7. The CDR3 spells CASSPGLAGVYEQYV. DNA for the CDR3: TGTGCCAGCAGCCCGGGACTAGCGGGTGTATACGAGCAGTACGTC.

This clonotype was seen a few times. The chain uses TRBV29-1 and TRBJ2-1; 7 bases are a match to TRBD2. Trimming removed 6 bases from V and 2 bases from J; junction bases left unmatched: 7. CDR1 is SQVTM, CDR2 ANQGSEA, per germline. The CDR3 spans 14 residues. The DNA for the CDR3 is TGCAGCGTCCGTTGGGGGGGAACCTACAATGAGCAGTTCTTC. This gives the protein CSVRWGGTYNEQFF.

This clonotype showed up many times. This chain links TRBV2 with TRBJ2-5; the D gene is possibly TRBD2 (5 bases). V lost 6 bases to trimming and J lost 2 bases, with 13 bases between them. This CDR3 has 14 amino acids. Germline V gives CDR1 SNHLY, CDR2 FYNNEI. CDR3 region: CASRKESGQETQYF. The CDR3 nucleotides read TGTGCCAGCAGAAAGGAAAGCGGACAAGAGACCCAGTACTTC.

In this sample, this clonotype turned up a few times. V usage is TRBV12-3 or TRBV12-4 and J usage is TRBJ2-3; 7 bases align to TRBD2. Trimming took 5 bases from V and 0 from J; bases not matched to a gene: 5. CDR3 size: 15 residues. The CDR3 coding sequence is TGTGCCAGCAGTGGGGGGGTATCTAGCACAGATACGCAGTATTTT. Translating gives CASSGGVSSTDTQYF.

The rearrangement uses TRBV15 and TRBJ2-5; D unresolved. The germline gives CDR1 LNHNV, CDR2 YYDKDF (reference sequence). CDR3 length: 17 amino acids. V lost 0 bases and J 5 bases, leaving 19 bases between the germline ends. CDR3 bases: TGTGCCACCAGCAGAGATCACCCGGCCTCCTATCGGGAGACCCAGTACTTC. It is translated as CATSRDHPASYRETQYF.

This clonotype was seen ten or more times. The chain couples TRBV15 to TRBJ2-5; 7 nucleotides agree with TRBD1. CDR1 and CDR2 (germline): LNHNV, YYDKDF (reference sequence). J was trimmed by 3 bases and V by 3 bases; bases with no gene match: 4. The CDR3 runs 14 residues. Written as DNA, the CDR3 is TGTGCCACCAGCAGCGAGACAGGGAAAGAGACCCAGTACTTC. As protein: CATSSETGKETQYF.

This clonotype showed up just a few times. This chain joins TRBV12-3 or TRBV12-4 and TRBJ2-1; unclear D gene. The CDR3 spans 14 residues. V lost 5 bases to trimming and J lost 3 bases, with 11 bases between them. The CDR3: CASSVASIYNEQFF. The CDR3 DNA sequence: TGTGCCAGCAGTGTGGCTTCGATCTACAATGAGCAGTTCTTC.

V and J are TRBV7-9 and TRBJ2-1; 12 nucleotides match TRBD2. V dropped 5 bases and J dropped 8; count of bases not matched to a gene: 10. In germline, CDR1 is SEHNR, CDR2 FQNEAQ (reference sequence). This CDR3 region has 16 residues. CDR3 nucleotides: TGTGCCAGCAGCGACCTAGCGGGGGGGATTTTCGATGAGCAGTTCTTC. It codes for CASSDLAGGIFDEQFF.